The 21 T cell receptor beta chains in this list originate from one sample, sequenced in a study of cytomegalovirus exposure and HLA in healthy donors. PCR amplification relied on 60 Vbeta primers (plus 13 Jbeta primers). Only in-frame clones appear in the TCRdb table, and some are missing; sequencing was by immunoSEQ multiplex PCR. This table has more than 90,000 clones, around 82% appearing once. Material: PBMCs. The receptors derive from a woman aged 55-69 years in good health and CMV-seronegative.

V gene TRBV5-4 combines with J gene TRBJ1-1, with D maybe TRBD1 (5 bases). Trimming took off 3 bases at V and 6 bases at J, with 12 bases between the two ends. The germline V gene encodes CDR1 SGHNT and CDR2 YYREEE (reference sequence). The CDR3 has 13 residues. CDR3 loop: CASSSQGKPEAFF. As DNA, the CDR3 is TGTGCCAGCAGCTCTCAGGGAAAGCCTGAAGCTTTCTTT.

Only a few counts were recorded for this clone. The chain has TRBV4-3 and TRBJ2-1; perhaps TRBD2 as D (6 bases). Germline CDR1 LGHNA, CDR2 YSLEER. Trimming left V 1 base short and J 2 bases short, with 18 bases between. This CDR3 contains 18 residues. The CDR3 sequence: CASSQVGRNSGPYNEQFF. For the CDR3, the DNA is TGCGCCAGCAGCCAAGTTGGCCGAAATAGCGGACCCTACAATGAGCAGTTCTTC.

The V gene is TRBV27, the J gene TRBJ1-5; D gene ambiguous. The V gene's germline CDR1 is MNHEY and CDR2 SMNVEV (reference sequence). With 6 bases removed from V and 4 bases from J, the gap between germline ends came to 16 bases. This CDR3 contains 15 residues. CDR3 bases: TGTGCCAGCAGACCCGCGGGTGGGGTTAATCAGCCCCAGCATTTT. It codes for CASRPAGGVNQPQHF.

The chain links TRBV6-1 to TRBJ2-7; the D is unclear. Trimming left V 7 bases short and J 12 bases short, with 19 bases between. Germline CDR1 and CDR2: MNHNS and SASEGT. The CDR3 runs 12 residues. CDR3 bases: TGTGCCAGCAATAGCCAAACGGAGCATCGGTACTTC. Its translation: CASNSQTEHRYF.

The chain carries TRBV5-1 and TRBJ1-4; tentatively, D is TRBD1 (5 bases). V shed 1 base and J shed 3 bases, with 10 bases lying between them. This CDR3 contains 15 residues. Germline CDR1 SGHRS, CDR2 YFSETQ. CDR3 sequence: CASSLSGVANEKLFF. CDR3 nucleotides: TGCGCCAGCAGCTTGTCGGGGGTGGCTAATGAAAAACTGTTTTTT. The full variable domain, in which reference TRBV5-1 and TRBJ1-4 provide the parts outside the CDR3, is KAGVTQTPRYLIKTRGQQVTLSCSPISGHRSVSWYQQTPGQGLQFLFEYFSETQRNKGNFPGRFSGRQFSNSRSEMNVSTLELGDSALYLCASSLSGVANEKLFFGSGTQLSVL.

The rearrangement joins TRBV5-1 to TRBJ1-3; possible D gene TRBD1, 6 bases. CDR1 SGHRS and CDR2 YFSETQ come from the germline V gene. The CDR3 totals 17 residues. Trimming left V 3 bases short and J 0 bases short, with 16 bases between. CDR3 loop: CASSWAGTTNSGNTIYF. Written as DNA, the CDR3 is TGCGCCAGCAGCTGGGCCGGGACAACTAACTCTGGAAACACCATATATTTT.

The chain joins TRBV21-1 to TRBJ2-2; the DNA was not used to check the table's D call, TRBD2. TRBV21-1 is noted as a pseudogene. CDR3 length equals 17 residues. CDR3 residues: CASNPLPESANTGELFF. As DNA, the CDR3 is TGTGCCAGCAACCCATTGCCGGAGTCCGCGAACACCGGGGAGCTGTTTTTT.

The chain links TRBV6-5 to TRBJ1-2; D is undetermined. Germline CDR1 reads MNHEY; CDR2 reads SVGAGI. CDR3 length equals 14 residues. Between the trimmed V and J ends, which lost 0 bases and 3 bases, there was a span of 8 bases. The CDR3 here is CASSYSITDYGYTF. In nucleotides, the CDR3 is TGTGCCAGCAGTTACTCGATAACGGACTATGGCTACACCTTC.

This CDR3 is CASRAAGGPDEQFF. CDR3 bases: TGTGCCAGCAGGGCGGCGGGAGGGCCTGATGAGCAGTTCTTC. The chain has TRBV7-2 and TRBJ2-1; 9 bases are shared with TRBD2. Germline V CDR1 and CDR2: SGHTA, FQGNSA. This CDR3 comprises 14 residues. V trimming: 6 bases; J trimming: 8 bases; junction bases outside the gene matches: 8.

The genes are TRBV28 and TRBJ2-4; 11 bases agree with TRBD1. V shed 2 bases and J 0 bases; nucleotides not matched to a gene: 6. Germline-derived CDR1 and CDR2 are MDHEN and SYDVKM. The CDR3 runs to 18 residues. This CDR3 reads CASSLADRGQLAKNIQYF. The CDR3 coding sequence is TGTGCCAGCAGTTTAGCGGACAGGGGGCAGTTAGCCAAAAACATTCAGTACTTC. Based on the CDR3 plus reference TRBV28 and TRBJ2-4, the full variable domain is DVKVTQSSRYLVKRTGEKVFLECVQDMDHENMFWYRQDPGLGLRLIYFSYDVKMKEKGDIPEGYSVSREKKERFSLILESASTNQTSMYLCASSLADRGQLAKNIQYFGAGTRLSVL.

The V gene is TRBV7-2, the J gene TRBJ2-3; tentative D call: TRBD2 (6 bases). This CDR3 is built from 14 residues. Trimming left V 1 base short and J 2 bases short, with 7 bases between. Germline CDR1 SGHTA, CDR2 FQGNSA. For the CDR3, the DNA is TGTGCCAGCAGCTTAGGGACTAACACAGATACGCAGTATTTT. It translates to CASSLGTNTDTQYF.

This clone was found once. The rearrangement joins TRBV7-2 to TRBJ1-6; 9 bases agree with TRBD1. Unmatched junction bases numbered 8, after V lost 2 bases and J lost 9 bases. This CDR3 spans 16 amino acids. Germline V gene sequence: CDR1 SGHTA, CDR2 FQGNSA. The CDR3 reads CASSLRGTGGGSPLHF. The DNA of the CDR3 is TGTGCCAGCAGCTTAAGGGGCACAGGGGGCGGTTCACCCCTCCACTTT.

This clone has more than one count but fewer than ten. The CDR3 DNA reads TGTGCCAGCAGCCTGGAAGCGAGGGAGACCCAGTACTTC. Amino acid sequence: CASSLEARETQYF. The chain employs TRBV7-9 and TRBJ2-5; D unclear. This CDR3 spans 13 amino acids. From germline, CDR1 is SEHNR and CDR2 FQNEAQ (reference sequence). Between the trimmed V and J ends, which lost 5 bases and 5 bases, there was a span of 12 bases. Full variable domain (missing parts from reference TRBV7-9 and TRBJ2-5): DTGVSQNPRHKITKRGQNVTFRCDPISEHNRLYWYRQTLGQGPEFLTYFQNEAQLEKSRLLSDRFSAERPKGSFSTLEIQRTEQGDSAMYLCASSLEARETQYFGPGTRLLVL.

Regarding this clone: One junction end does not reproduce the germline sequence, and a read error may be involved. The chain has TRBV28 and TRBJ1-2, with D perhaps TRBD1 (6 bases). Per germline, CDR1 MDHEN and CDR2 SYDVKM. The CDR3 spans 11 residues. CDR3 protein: CASSPQGIQVF. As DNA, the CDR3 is TGTGCCAGCAGTCCTCAGGGGATTCAAGTCTTC.

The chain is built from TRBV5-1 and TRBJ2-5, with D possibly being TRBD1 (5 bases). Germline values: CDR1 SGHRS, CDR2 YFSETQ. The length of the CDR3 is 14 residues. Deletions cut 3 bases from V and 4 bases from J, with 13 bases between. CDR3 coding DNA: TGCGCCAGCAGCTACCAGGGTTTGGGAGAGACCCAGTACTTC. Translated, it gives CASSYQGLGETQYF.

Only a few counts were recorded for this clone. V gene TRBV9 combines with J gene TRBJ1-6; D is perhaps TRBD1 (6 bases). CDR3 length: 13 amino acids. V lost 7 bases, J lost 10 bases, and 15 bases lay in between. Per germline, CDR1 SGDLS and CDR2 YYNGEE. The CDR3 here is CASGEGGLSPLHF. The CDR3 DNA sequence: TGTGCCAGCGGGGAGGGGGGACTCTCACCCCTCCACTTT.

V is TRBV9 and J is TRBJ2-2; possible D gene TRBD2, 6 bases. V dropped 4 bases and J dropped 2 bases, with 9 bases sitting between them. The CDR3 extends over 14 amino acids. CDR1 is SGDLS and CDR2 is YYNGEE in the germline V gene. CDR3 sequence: CASSRRDNTGELFF. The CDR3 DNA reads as TGTGCCAGCAGCAGGAGGGATAACACCGGGGAGCTGTTTTTT.

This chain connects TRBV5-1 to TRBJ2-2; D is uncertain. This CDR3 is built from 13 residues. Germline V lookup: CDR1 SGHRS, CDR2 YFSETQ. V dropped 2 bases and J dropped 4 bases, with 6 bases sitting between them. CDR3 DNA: TGCGCCAGCAGCTTAAGCGTCACCGGGGAGCTGTTTTTT. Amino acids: CASSLSVTGELFF.

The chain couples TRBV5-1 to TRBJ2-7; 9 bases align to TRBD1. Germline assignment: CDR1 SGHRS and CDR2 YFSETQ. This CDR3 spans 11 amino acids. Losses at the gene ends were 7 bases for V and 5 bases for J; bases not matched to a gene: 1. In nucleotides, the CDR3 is TGCGCCAGCCGACAGGGGGACGAGCAGTACTTC. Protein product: CASRQGDEQYF.

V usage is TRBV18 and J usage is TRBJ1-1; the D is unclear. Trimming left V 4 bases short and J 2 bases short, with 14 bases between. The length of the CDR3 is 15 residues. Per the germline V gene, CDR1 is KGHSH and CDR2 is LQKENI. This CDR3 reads CASSLLSAPNTEAFF. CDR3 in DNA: TGTGCCAGCTCACTCCTAAGCGCACCCAACACTGAAGCTTTCTTT.

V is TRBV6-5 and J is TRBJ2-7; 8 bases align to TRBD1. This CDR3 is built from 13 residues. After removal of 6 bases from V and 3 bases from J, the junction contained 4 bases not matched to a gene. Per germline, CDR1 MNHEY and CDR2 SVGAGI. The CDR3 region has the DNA TGTGCCAGCAGCGCGGGACAGGACTACGAGCAGTACTTC. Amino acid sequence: CASSAGQDYEQYF.